This T cell receptor (beta chain) appears in the sequencing data of a study of shared clonotypes between healthy human individuals. In the study overall: Every donor yielded three CD4 naive, three CD4 memory, two CD8 naive and one CD8 memory plate.

The V end lost 5 bases, the J end lost 0 bases, and 14 bases lay between the germline ends. Germline lookup yields CDR1 LNHDA and CDR2 SQIVND (reference sequence). The CDR3 spans 15 residues. Assay execution took place at the deep level. Some clones are missing from TCRdb's copy, which holds only in-frame ones; the method was immunoSEQ multiplex PCR. This sample has roughly 2,300,000 clones, with 92% found just once. Findings and limits, study-wide: Relative to their counterparts shared across all four donors, non-shared clonotypes exhibited diminished generation probabilities.

There are a few counts of this clone. Its matching antigen is unknown. The source is a man younger than 30 in good health. Some clones in this sample may be carry-over from other donors' samples. The sequenced sample consisted of naive CD4+ T cells from PBMCs. Subset specified: CD45RA+ positively selected. V is TRBV19 and J is TRBJ2-7, with D perhaps being TRBD1 or TRBD2 (6 bases each). CDR3 bases: TGTGCCAGTAGTCGCGGGACACAGAGCTCCTACGAGCAGTACTTC. It translates to CASSRGTQSSYEQYF.